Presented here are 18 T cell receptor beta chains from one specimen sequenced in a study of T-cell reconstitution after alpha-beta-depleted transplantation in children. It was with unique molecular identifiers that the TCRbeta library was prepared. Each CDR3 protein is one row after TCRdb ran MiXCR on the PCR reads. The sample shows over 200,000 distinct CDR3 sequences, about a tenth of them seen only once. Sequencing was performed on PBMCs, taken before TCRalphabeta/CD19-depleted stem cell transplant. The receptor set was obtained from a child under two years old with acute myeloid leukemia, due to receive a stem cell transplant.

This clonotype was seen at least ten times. The CDR3 spells CASSLPGLAGAAGELFF. The DNA of the CDR3 is TGCGCCAGCAGCTTACCGGGACTAGCGGGAGCGGCCGGGGAGCTGTTTTTT. The V gene is TRBV5-1, the J gene TRBJ2-2, with 14 bases fitting TRBD2. CDR1 and CDR2 (germline): SGHRS, YFSETQ. V shed 2 bases, J shed 6 bases, and the junction held 6 bases outside the gene matches. This CDR3 is 17 amino acids long.

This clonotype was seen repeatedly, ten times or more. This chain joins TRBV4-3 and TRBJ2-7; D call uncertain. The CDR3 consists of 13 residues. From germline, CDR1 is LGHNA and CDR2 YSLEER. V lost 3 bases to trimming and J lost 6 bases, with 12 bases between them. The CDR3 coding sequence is TGCGCCAGCAGCCAGAGGCCCTCCGGCGAGCAGTACTTC. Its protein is CASSQRPSGEQYF.

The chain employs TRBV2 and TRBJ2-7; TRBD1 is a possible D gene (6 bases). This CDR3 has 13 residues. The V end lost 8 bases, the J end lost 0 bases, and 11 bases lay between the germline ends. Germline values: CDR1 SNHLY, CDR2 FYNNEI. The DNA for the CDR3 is TGTGCCAGCTCCGGGACACGCTCCTACGAGCAGTACTTC. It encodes CASSGTRSYEQYF.

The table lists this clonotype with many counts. CDR3 sequence reads: CASSLGRAGANVLTF. The CDR3 region has the DNA TGTGCCAGCAGCTTAGGGAGGGCAGGGGCCAACGTCCTGACTTTC. The V call is TRBV7-2, the J call TRBJ2-6, with a weak D call TRBD2 (6 bases). Germline-derived CDR1 and CDR2 are SGHTA and FQGNSA. The CDR3 has 15 residues. Trimming took off 1 base at V and 4 bases at J, with 8 bases between the two ends.

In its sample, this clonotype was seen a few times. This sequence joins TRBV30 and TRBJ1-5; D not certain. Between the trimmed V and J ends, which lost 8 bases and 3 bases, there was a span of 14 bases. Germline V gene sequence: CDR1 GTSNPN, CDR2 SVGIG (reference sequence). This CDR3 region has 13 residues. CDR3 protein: CAMGYNPNQPQHF. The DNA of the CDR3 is TGTGCCATGGGCTACAACCCCAATCAGCCCCAGCATTTT.

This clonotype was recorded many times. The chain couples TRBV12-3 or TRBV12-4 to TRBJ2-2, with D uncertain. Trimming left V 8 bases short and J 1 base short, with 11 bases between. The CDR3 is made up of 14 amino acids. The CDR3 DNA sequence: TGTGCCAGCGGTGGACGGAGGAACACCGGGGAGCTGTTTTTT. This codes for CASGGRRNTGELFF.

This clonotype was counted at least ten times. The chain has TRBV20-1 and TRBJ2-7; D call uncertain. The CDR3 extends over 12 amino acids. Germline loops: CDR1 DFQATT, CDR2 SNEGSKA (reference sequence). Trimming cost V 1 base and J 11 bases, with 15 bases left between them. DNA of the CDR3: TGCAGTGCTAGAGGTGGCACCTTAATCGAGTACTTC. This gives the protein CSARGGTLIEYF.

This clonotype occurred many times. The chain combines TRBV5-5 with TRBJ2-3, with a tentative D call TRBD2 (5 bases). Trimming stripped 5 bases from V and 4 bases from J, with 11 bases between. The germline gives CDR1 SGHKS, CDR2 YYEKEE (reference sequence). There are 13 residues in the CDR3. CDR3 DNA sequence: TGTGCCAGCAGGATGGAACTAGCAGATACGCAGTATTTT. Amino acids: CASRMELADTQYF.

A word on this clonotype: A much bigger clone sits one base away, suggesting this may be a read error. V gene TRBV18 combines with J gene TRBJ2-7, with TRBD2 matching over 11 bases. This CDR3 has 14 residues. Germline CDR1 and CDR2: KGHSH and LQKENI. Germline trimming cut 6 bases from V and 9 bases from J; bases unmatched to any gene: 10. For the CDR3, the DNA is TGTGCCAGCTCTCCCGGGACTAGCGGATATGGGCAGTACTTC. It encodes CASSPGTSGYGQYF.

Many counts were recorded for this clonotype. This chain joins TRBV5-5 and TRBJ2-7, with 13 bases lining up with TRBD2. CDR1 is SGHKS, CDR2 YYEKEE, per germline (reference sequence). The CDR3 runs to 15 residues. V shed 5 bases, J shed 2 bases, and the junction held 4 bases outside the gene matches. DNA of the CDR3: TGTGCCAGCAGTTCACTAGCGGGAGGGCCCTACGAGCAGTACTTC. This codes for CASSSLAGGPYEQYF.

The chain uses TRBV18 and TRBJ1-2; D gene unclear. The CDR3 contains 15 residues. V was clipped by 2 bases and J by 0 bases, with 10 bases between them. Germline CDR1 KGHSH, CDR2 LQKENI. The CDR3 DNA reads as TGTGCCAGCTCACCAGATGTGGTTGCTAACTATGGCTACACCTTC. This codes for CASSPDVVANYGYTF.

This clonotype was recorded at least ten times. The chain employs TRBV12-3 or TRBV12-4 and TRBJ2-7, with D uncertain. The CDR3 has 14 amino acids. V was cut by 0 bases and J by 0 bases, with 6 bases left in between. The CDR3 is CASSLAALSYEQYF. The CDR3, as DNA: TGTGCCAGCAGTTTAGCAGCCCTCTCCTACGAGCAGTACTTC.

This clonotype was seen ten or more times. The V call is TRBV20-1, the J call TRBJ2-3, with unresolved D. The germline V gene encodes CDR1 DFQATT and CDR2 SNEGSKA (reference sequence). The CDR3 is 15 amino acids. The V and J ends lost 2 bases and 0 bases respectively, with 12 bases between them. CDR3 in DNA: TGCAGTGCTAGAAGATCCTCCTTAAGCACAGATACGCAGTATTTT. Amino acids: CSARRSSLSTDTQYF.

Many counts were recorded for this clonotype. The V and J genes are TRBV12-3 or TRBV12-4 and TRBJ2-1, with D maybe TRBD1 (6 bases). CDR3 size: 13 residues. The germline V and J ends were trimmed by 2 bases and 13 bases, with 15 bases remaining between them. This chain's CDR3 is CASSLQYGGPQFF. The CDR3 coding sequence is TGTGCCAGCAGTTTACAATATGGGGGCCCTCAGTTCTTC.

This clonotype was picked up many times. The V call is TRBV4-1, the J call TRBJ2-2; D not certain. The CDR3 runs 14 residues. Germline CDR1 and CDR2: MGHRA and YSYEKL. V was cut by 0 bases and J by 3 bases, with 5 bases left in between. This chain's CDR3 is CASSQDSDTGELFF. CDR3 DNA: TGCGCCAGCAGCCAAGATTCAGACACCGGGGAGCTGTTTTTT.

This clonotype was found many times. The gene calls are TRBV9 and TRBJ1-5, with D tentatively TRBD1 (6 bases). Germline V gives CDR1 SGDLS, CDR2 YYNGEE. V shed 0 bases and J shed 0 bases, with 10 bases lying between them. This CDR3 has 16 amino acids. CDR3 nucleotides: TGTGCCAGCAGCGTAGCGGGACAATATAGCAATCAGCCCCAGCATTTT. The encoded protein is CASSVAGQYSNQPQHF.

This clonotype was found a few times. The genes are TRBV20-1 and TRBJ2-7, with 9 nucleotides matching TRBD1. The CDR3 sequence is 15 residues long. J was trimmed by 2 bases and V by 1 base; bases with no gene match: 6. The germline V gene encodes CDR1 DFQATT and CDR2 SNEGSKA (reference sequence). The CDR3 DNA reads TGCAGTGCTAGAGTGGGACAGGGATTCACCTACGAGCAGTACTTC. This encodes CSARVGQGFTYEQYF.

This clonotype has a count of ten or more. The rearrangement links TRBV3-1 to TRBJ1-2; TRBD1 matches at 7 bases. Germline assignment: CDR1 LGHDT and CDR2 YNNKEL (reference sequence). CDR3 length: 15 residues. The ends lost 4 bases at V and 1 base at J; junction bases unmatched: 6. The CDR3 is CASSPSTGSNYGYTF. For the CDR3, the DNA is TGTGCCAGCAGCCCCTCGACAGGGAGTAACTATGGCTACACCTTC.